Each of the 5 T cell receptor beta chains below was sequenced from the same sample in a study of cytomegalovirus exposure and HLA in healthy donors. Researchers ran the PCR with 60 Vbeta and 13 Jbeta primers. Measured with immunoSEQ multiplex PCR; TCRdb has only the in-frame clones, and not every one. The table records 150,000 to 160,000 clones, about 68% of them present only once. Specimen: PBMCs. The receptor source for this set is a man aged 30-40 years in good health and CMV-seronegative.

The chain links TRBV5-1 to TRBJ2-1; 7 bases are shared with TRBD1. This CDR3 has 13 residues. CDR1 and CDR2 (germline): SGHRS, YFSETQ. With V trimmed by 4 bases and J by 9 bases, 7 bases remained unmatched. The CDR3 is CASSQTTGFEQFF. CDR3 nucleotide sequence: TGCGCCAGCAGCCAGACGACAGGGTTTGAGCAGTTCTTC. Supplemented by reference TRBV5-1 and TRBJ2-1, the full variable domain reads KAGVTQTPRYLIKTRGQQVTLSCSPISGHRSVSWYQQTPGQGLQFLFEYFSETQRNKGNFPGRFSGRQFSNSRSEMNVSTLELGDSALYLCASSQTTGFEQFFGPGTRLTVL.

The V call is TRBV5-5, the J call TRBJ2-7; D gene unclear. The CDR3 is 13 residues long. Germline V gene sequence: CDR1 SGHKS, CDR2 YYEKEE (reference sequence). The ends were cut back, 5 bases at V and 5 bases at J, with 14 bases in the middle. CDR3 sequence: CASSTPPSDEQYF. CDR3 coding DNA: TGTGCCAGCAGTACCCCCCCGAGCGACGAGCAGTACTTC.

The chain links TRBV27 to TRBJ2-1; TRBD2 is a possible D gene (6 bases). Trimming took 1 base from V and 0 from J, leaving 10 bases between them. CDR3 length equals 16 residues. Per the germline V gene, CDR1 is MNHEY and CDR2 is SMNVEV (reference sequence). CDR3 DNA sequence: TGTGCCAGCAGTTTATTGGGCGGGGTCTCCTACAATGAGCAGTTCTTC. Its translation is CASSLLGGVSYNEQFF.

The V gene is TRBV27, the J gene TRBJ2-3, with 7 bases aligning to TRBD1. V shed 6 bases and J 5 bases; nucleotides not matched to a gene: 5. This CDR3 has 13 residues. From germline, CDR1 is MNHEY and CDR2 SMNVEV (reference sequence). The CDR3 sequence is CASSQQGIDTQYF. In nucleotides, the CDR3 is TGTGCCAGCAGCCAACAGGGGATAGATACGCAGTATTTT.

Comments on this clone: The junction differs from germline at one of its ends, possibly a read error. This chain joins TRBV7-7 and TRBJ2-5, with 14 bases matching TRBD2. CDR3 length equals 15 residues. Germline CDR1 SSHAT, CDR2 FNYEAQ (reference sequence). The CDR3 protein is CASSWTSGGQETQYF. CDR3 in DNA: TGTGCTAGCAGTTGGACTAGCGGGGGGCAAGAGACCCAGTACTTC.